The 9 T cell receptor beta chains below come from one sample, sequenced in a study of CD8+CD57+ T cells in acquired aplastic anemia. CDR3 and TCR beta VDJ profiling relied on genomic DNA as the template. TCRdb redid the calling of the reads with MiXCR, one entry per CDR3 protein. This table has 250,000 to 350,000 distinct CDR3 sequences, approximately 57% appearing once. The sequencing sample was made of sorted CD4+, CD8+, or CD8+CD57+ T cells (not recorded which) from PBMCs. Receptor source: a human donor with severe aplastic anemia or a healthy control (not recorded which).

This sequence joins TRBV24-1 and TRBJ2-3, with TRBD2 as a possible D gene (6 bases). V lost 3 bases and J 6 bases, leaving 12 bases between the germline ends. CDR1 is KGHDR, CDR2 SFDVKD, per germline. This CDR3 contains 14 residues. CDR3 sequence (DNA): TGTGCCACCAGTGATCGACGACTAGAGGATACGCAGTATTTT. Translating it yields CATSDRRLEDTQYF.

This CDR3 is CASSKIREGAGTEAFF. Here the CDR3 DNA reads TGTGCCAGCAGTAAAATCAGGGAAGGGGCAGGCACTGAAGCTTTCTTT. The chain combines TRBV25-1 with TRBJ1-1, with a tentative D call TRBD1 (5 bases). The CDR3 has 16 residues. The V end lost 5 bases, the J end lost 4 bases, and 20 bases lay between the germline ends. CDR1 MGHDK and CDR2 SYGVNS come from the germline V gene.

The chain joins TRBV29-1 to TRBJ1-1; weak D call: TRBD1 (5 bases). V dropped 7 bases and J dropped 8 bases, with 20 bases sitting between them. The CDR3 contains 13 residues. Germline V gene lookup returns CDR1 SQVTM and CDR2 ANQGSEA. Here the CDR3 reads CSADRPTRGEAFF. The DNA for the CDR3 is TGCAGCGCAGACCGACCTACTCGGGGGGAAGCTTTCTTT.

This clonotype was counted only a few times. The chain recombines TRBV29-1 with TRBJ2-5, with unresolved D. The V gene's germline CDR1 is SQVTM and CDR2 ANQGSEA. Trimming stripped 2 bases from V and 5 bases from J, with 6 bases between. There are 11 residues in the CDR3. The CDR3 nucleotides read TGCAGCGTTGAAAGTGGCGAGACCCAGTACTTC. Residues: CSVESGETQYF. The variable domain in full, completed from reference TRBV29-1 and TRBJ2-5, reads SAVISQKPSRDICQRGTSLTIQCQVDSQVTMMFWYRQQPGQSLTLIATANQGSEATYESGFVIDKFPISRPNLTFSTLTVSNMSPEDSSIYLCSVESGETQYFGPGTRLLVL.

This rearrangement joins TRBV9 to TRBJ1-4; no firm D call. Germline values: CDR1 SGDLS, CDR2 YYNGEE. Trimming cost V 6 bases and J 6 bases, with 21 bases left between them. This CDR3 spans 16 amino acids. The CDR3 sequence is CASILPVGWSHEKLFF. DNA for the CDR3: TGTGCCAGCATACTCCCCGTCGGGTGGAGTCATGAAAAACTGTTTTTT.

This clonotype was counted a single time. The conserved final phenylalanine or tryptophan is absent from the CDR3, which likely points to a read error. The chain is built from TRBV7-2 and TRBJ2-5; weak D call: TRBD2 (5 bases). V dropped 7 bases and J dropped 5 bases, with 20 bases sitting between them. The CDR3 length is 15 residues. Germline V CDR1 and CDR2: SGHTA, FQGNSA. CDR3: CASTYTRAPRETQYL. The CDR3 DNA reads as TGTGCCAGCACTTATACTAGGGCTCCCAGGGAGACCCAGTACCTC.

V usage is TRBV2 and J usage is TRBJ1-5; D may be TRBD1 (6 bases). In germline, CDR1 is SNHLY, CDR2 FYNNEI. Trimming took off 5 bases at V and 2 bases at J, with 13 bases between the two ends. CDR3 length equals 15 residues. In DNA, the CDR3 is TGTGCCAGCAGTTTGGACAGCGCCGGCAATCAGCCCCAGCATTTT. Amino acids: CASSLDSAGNQPQHF.

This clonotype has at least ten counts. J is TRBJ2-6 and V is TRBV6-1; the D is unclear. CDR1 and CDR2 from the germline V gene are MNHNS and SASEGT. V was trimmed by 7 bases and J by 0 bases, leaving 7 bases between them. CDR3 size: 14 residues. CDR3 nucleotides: TGTGCCAGCACCACAGTCTCTGGGGCCAACGTCCTGACTTTC. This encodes CASTTVSGANVLTF.

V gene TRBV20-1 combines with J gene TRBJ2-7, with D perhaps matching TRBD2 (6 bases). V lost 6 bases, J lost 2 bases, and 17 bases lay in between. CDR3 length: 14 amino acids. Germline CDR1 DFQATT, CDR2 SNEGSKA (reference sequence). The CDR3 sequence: CSAAGNSGAYEQYF. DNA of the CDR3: TGCAGTGCAGCGGGTAATAGCGGTGCCTACGAGCAGTACTTC.